Each of the 21 T cell receptor beta chains below was sequenced from the same sample in a study of T-cell reconstitution after alpha-beta-depleted transplantation in children. Library preparation (for TCRbeta) was performed with unique molecular identifiers. Each CDR3 protein gets one entry after TCRdb re-called the PCR reads with MiXCR. The sample consists of approximately 44,000 distinct CDR3 sequences, approximately 6.1% of them appearing once. The specimen comprised PBMCs, mostly from graft donor cells, sampled 60 days after TCRalphabeta/CD19-depleted stem cell transplant. The receptors were gathered from a female patient aged 2-15 years who had a stem cell transplant for aplastic anemia, so the T cells may come from the graft donor.

This clonotype was seen only a few times. V gene TRBV2 combines with J gene TRBJ2-7; TRBD2 agrees at 12 bases. Looked up from germline, CDR1 is SNHLY and CDR2 is FYNNEI. After removal of 6 bases from V and 4 bases from J, the junction contained 7 bases not matched to a gene. The CDR3 length is 15 residues. The CDR3 reads CASRNPGLAGYEQYF. CDR3 nucleotide sequence: TGTGCCAGCAGAAACCCGGGACTAGCGGGTTACGAGCAGTACTTC.

The table lists this clonotype with many counts. The chain is built from TRBV7-9 and TRBJ2-3; D not resolved. V was shortened by 1 base and J by 7 bases, with 15 bases between the two germline ends. The germline V gene has CDR1 SEHNR and CDR2 FQNEAQ (reference sequence). The CDR3 is 15 amino acids. CDR3 in amino acids: CASSLVSVGDNTQYF. CDR3 coding DNA: TGTGCCAGCAGCTTAGTCAGTGTTGGAGATAATACGCAGTATTTT. The full variable domain, completed using reference TRBV7-9 and TRBJ2-3, is DTGVSQNPRHKITKRGQNVTFRCDPISEHNRLYWYRQTLGQGPEFLTYFQNEAQLEKSRLLSDRFSAERPKGSFSTLEIQRTEQGDSAMYLCASSLVSVGDNTQYFGPGTRLTVL.

This clonotype was seen at least ten times. The chain employs TRBV10-2 and TRBJ2-7; 9 nucleotides match TRBD2. This CDR3 is 13 amino acids long. Germline CDR1 and CDR2: WSHSY and SAAADI. J lost 0 bases, V lost 7 bases, and 1 base had no gene match. In nucleotides, the CDR3 is TGCGCCAGCAATAGCGGGAGCTCCTACGAGCAGTACTTC. Its translation: CASNSGSSYEQYF.

This clonotype was counted between two and nine times. J is TRBJ2-3 and V is TRBV20-1, with 11 bases that match TRBD2. Germline V gene data show CDR1 as DFQATT and CDR2 as SNEGSKA (reference sequence). The CDR3 spans 16 residues. The V and J ends lost 0 bases and 4 bases, in that order; junction bases with no gene match: 6. CDR3 in amino acids: CSARDELAGDPDTQYF. For the CDR3, the DNA is TGCAGTGCTAGAGATGAACTAGCGGGAGACCCAGATACGCAGTATTTT.

This chain links TRBV5-1 with TRBJ2-3; the match to TRBD2 covers 11 bases. Trimming took 5 bases from V and 4 from J; bases not matched to a gene: 6. The V gene's germline CDR1 is SGHRS and CDR2 YFSETQ. The CDR3 spans 15 residues. The CDR3 nucleotides read TGCGCCAGCAGGTTTAGCGGGGGGGGCCCAGATACGCAGTATTTT. It translates to CASRFSGGGPDTQYF.

This clonotype was detected many times. The gene calls are TRBV27 and TRBJ2-7; maybe TRBD1 (5 bases). The V and J ends lost 2 bases and 0 bases respectively, with 11 bases between them. Germline lookup yields CDR1 MNHEY and CDR2 SMNVEV (reference sequence). This CDR3 contains 15 residues. In DNA form, the CDR3 reads TGTGCCAGCAGTTTACAGGGATTCGACTCCTACGAGCAGTACTTC. It specifies CASSLQGFDSYEQYF.

This clonotype was picked up many times. The chain combines TRBV15 with TRBJ2-2, with D hard to call. The CDR3 consists of 13 residues. V was trimmed by 1 base and J by 2 bases, leaving 2 bases between them. Germline V CDR1 and CDR2: LNHNV, YYDKDF (reference sequence). CDR3 amino acids: CATSRANTGELFF. CDR3 nucleotide sequence: TGTGCCACCAGCAGAGCCAACACCGGGGAGCTGTTTTTT.

This clonotype appeared many times. The chain is built from TRBV12-3 or TRBV12-4 and TRBJ2-3; 14 bases are a match to TRBD2. The CDR3 runs 13 residues. V shed 6 bases and J 8 bases; nucleotides not matched to a gene: 1. CDR3 in amino acids: CASSGLAGGTQYF. Here the CDR3 DNA reads TGTGCCAGCAGCGGACTAGCGGGAGGTACGCAGTATTTT.

In its sample, this clonotype was seen many times. The genes are TRBV20-1 and TRBJ2-2; 7 bases match TRBD2. The CDR3 is 17 residues long. Germline values: CDR1 DFQATT, CDR2 SNEGSKA (reference sequence). The J segment lost 5 bases and the V segment lost 0 bases, leaving 12 bases of the junction unmatched. CDR3 amino acids: CSARDPITSVKTGELFF. As DNA, the CDR3 is TGCAGTGCTAGAGACCCGATAACTAGCGTAAAAACCGGGGAGCTGTTTTTT.

This clonotype was seen once. A much larger clone differs from this one at a single base, so this may be a read error. The chain joins TRBV4-1 to TRBJ2-3; perhaps TRBD1 as D (6 bases). This CDR3 is 14 amino acids long. Germline CDR1 reads MGHRA; CDR2 reads YSYEKL. The CDR3 loop is CASNPGGDTDTQCF. CDR3 bases: TGCGCCAGCAATCCCGGTGGGGACACAGATACGCAGTGTTTT.

This clonotype was picked up many times. The chain is built from TRBV20-1 and TRBJ1-4; D remains unclear. The length of the CDR3 is 11 residues. With 2 bases removed from V and 6 bases from J, the gap between germline ends came to 4 bases. Germline CDR1 reads DFQATT; CDR2 reads SNEGSKA (reference sequence). CDR3 in amino acids: CSARHDEKLFF. CDR3 in DNA: TGCAGTGCTAGACATGATGAAAAACTGTTTTTT.

This clonotype was recorded many times. The chain is built from TRBV6-5 and TRBJ2-1; perhaps TRBD1 as D (6 bases). Germline assignment: CDR1 MNHEY and CDR2 SVGAGI. This CDR3 spans 15 amino acids. Deletions cut 6 bases from V and 4 bases from J, with 16 bases between. This CDR3 is CASRRSQGPYNEQFF. Here the CDR3 DNA reads TGTGCCAGCAGACGGTCACAGGGACCATACAATGAGCAGTTCTTC.

This clonotype showed up many times. J is TRBJ1-1 and V is TRBV6-2 or TRBV6-3; a weak D match, TRBD1 (6 bases). The CDR3 is 13 residues long. Trimming removed 5 bases at V and 7 bases at J, with 14 bases between. Germline assignment: CDR1 MNHEY and CDR2 SVGEGT. The CDR3 coding sequence is TGTGCCAGCAGTAACATACAGGGTTTTGAAGCTTTCTTT. It specifies CASSNIQGFEAFF.

The sample holds a few counts of this clonotype. The chain joins TRBV14 to TRBJ2-7, with 8 bases fitting TRBD1. The CDR3 extends over 14 amino acids. The V and J ends lost 4 bases and 3 bases, in that order; junction bases with no gene match: 5. Germline CDR1 and CDR2: SGHDN and FVKESK. The CDR3 DNA reads as TGTGCCAGCAGCCGCAGACAGGGGAACTACGAGCAGTACTTC. Translated, it gives CASSRRQGNYEQYF.

This clonotype was seen at least ten times. For the CDR3, the DNA is TGTGCCAGCAGCCCACCGGGACTAGCGGGAGAAGCCTACAATGAGCAGTTCTTC. Amino acid sequence: CASSPPGLAGEAYNEQFF. The chain couples TRBV3-1 to TRBJ2-1; 14 bases line up with TRBD2. The germline V gene encodes CDR1 LGHDT and CDR2 YNNKEL (reference sequence). V lost 4 bases, J lost 2 bases, and 7 bases stayed unmatched. This CDR3 is 18 amino acids long.

This clonotype has ten or more counts. This chain uses TRBV10-3 with TRBJ2-1, with D possibly being TRBD2 (5 bases). CDR1 is ENHRY and CDR2 is SYGVKD in the germline V gene. The CDR3 runs to 14 residues. The V end lost 7 bases, the J end lost 3 bases, and 13 bases lay between the germline ends. CDR3 protein: CAITPGELYNEQFF. The DNA for the CDR3 is TGTGCCATCACCCCCGGGGAGCTCTACAATGAGCAGTTCTTC.

This clonotype was detected ten times or more. This chain connects TRBV7-3 to TRBJ2-3; no clear D gene. Trimming left V 3 bases short and J 5 bases short, with 9 bases between. The CDR3 is 13 residues long. Germline loops: CDR1 SGHTA, CDR2 FQGTGA. The CDR3 region has the DNA TGTGCCAGCAGCTTGACGACTCGAGATACGCAGTATTTT. Protein product: CASSLTTRDTQYF.

In its sample, this clonotype was seen many times. The chain has TRBV15 and TRBJ2-1, with TRBD2 identical over 8 bases. Losses at the gene ends were 4 bases for V and 15 bases for J; bases not matched to a gene: 8. Germline lookup yields CDR1 LNHNV and CDR2 YYDKDF (reference sequence). This CDR3 spans 12 amino acids. CDR3 sequence: CATSTREGPLFF. The CDR3 DNA sequence: TGTGCCACCAGCACCCGGGAGGGGCCCTTGTTCTTC.

In its sample, this clonotype was seen many times. The genes are TRBV2 and TRBJ2-5; D gene ambiguous. The V and J ends lost 4 bases and 7 bases respectively, with 7 bases between them. Per the germline V gene, CDR1 is SNHLY and CDR2 is FYNNEI. The CDR3 runs 11 residues. For the CDR3, the DNA is TGTGCCAGCAGTGGGGCAGCGACCCAGTACTTC. Translating it yields CASSGAATQYF.

This clonotype was picked up many times. The rearrangement links TRBV5-1 to TRBJ2-2; D call uncertain. V was pared by 2 bases and J by 0 bases, with 5 bases between. Germline CDR1 is SGHRS and CDR2 is YFSETQ. The CDR3 has 14 amino acids. CDR3 sequence reads: CASSFGSNTGELFF. CDR3 in DNA: TGCGCCAGCAGCTTCGGTTCGAACACCGGGGAGCTGTTTTTT. Variable domain in full (rest from reference TRBV5-1 and TRBJ2-2): KAGVTQTPRYLIKTRGQQVTLSCSPISGHRSVSWYQQTPGQGLQFLFEYFSETQRNKGNFPGRFSGRQFSNSRSEMNVSTLELGDSALYLCASSFGSNTGELFFGEGSRLTVL.

This clonotype was recorded at least ten times. The CDR3 loop reads CASSALPGTSGQGNTGELFF. CDR3 DNA: TGTGCCAGTAGTGCACTCCCCGGGACTAGCGGGCAAGGGAACACCGGGGAGCTGTTTTTT. The rearrangement links TRBV19 to TRBJ2-2; 12 bases line up with TRBD2. Germline-derived CDR1 and CDR2 are LNHDA and SQIVND (reference sequence). This CDR3 comprises 20 residues. V trimming: 5 bases; J trimming: 1 base; junction bases outside the gene matches: 14.